One sample yielded the 28 T cell receptor beta chains listed below, sequenced in a study of OX40 agonist ivuxolimab in advanced cancers. The method behind the library was the immunoSEQ multiplex PCR assay. In its TCRdb copy, this immuneACCESS table keeps in-frame sequences only and misses some clones. Where compared with another copy, unresolved V genes explain less than half of these, and the others have no known cause. The sample includes under 80,000 clones, with about nine tenths observed a single time. The ten top clones hold about 3.9% of the sample. This sample comprised CD4+ or CD8+ T cells sorted from blood, obtained in a trial of the OX40 agonist ivuxolimab. The receptors shown here come from an adult with an advanced solid tumor such as melanoma, head and neck, liver or kidney cancer.

The V and J genes are TRBV11-2 and TRBJ1-4; possibly TRBD1 for D (6 bases). The CDR3 contains 13 residues. The V gene lost 4 bases and the J gene lost 8 bases, with 11 bases spanning the gap. Per germline, CDR1 SGHAT and CDR2 FQNNGV. The CDR3 DNA sequence: TGTGCCAGCAGCTCGAGGACAGCAGAAAAACTGTTTTTT. Amino acids: CASSSRTAEKLFF.

The J gene is TRBJ1-5, the V gene TRBV2, with D possibly TRBD1 on 6 matching bases. The V end was cut by 4 bases, the J end by 3 bases, with 13 bases between. The germline gives CDR1 SNHLY, CDR2 FYNNEI. There are 15 residues in the CDR3. The CDR3, as DNA: TGTGCCAGCAGTGGGGACGGACAGTTCAATCAGCCCCAGCATTTT. Residues: CASSGDGQFNQPQHF.

The chain has TRBV30 and TRBJ1-1; possibly TRBD1 for D (6 bases). Germline V gives CDR1 GTSNPN, CDR2 SVGIG (reference sequence). V was shortened by 0 bases and J by 6 bases, with 11 bases between the two germline ends. This CDR3 contains 13 residues. CDR3 coding DNA: TGTGCCTGGAGTGTACAGGGAAGCCCTGAAGCTTTCTTT. Amino acids: CAWSVQGSPEAFF.

The rearrangement joins TRBV29-1 to TRBJ2-5; possible D gene TRBD2, 6 bases. Germline assignment: CDR1 SQVTM and CDR2 ANQGSEA. With 4 bases removed from V and 2 bases from J, the gap between germline ends came to 11 bases. This CDR3 is built from 13 residues. In DNA form, the CDR3 reads TGCAGCGTTGGGAGGGAAGCACAAGAGACCCAGTACTTC. Translated, it gives CSVGREAQETQYF.

This sequence joins TRBV7-2 and TRBJ2-3; TRBD1 agrees at 8 bases. Germline V gene lookup returns CDR1 SGHTA and CDR2 FQGNSA. The CDR3 contains 15 residues. V dropped 1 base and J dropped 9; count of bases not matched to a gene: 9. CDR3 DNA sequence: TGTGCCAGCAGCTTAGTAGGGACAGGATATACAACGCAGTATTTT. This encodes CASSLVGTGYTTQYF.

This clone is a singleton in its sample. The chain is built from TRBV9 and TRBJ1-2; 7 positions agree with TRBD1. CDR3 length: 15 residues. CDR1 is SGDLS, CDR2 YYNGEE, per germline. V lost 0 bases and J lost 4; bases outside the gene matches: 6. The CDR3 DNA is TGTGCCAGCAGCGTAGGAGACAGGGATTTCTATGGCTACACCTTC. It codes for CASSVGDRDFYGYTF.

The chain carries TRBV18 and TRBJ2-4; 8 bases line up with TRBD1. CDR3 length equals 23 residues. J was trimmed by 3 bases and V by 4 bases; bases with no gene match: 29. Per the germline V gene, CDR1 is KGHSH and CDR2 is LQKENI. The CDR3 protein is CASSRASSGATGQVSRGKNIQYF. CDR3 bases: TGTGCCAGCTCACGAGCATCTTCGGGAGCAACGGGACAGGTTTCTAGGGGCAAAAACATTCAGTACTTC.

The chain has TRBV6-6 and TRBJ2-3, with 8 bases identical to TRBD2. CDR3 length: 16 residues. From germline, CDR1 is MNHNY and CDR2 SVGAGI (reference sequence). Unmatched junction bases numbered 11, after V lost 5 bases and J lost 4 bases. The CDR3 DNA reads as TGTGCCAGCAGTCAGAGGCTTAGCGGGATCGCAGATACGCAGTATTTT. Protein sequence: CASSQRLSGIADTQYF.

The genes are TRBV6-6 and TRBJ2-1, with D possibly TRBD1 on 6 matching bases. Trimming cost V 6 bases and J 5 bases, with 14 bases left between them. Germline loops: CDR1 MNHNY, CDR2 SVGAGI (reference sequence). CDR3 length: 14 amino acids. In DNA, the CDR3 is TGTGCCAGCAGGCCGGGACATCAAAACAATGAGCAGTTCTTC. This gives the protein CASRPGHQNNEQFF.

The V and J genes are TRBV2 and TRBJ2-3; 7 nucleotides line up with TRBD1. Per the germline V gene, CDR1 is SNHLY and CDR2 is FYNNEI. This CDR3 region has 15 residues. J gave up 2 bases and V 8 bases, and 10 bases lay outside the gene matches. The CDR3 nucleotides are TGTGCCAGCGCCCGACAGGGCCTTCACACAGATACGCAGTATTTT. Its protein product is CASARQGLHTDTQYF.

The table lists this clone with a few counts. The rearrangement joins TRBV12-5 to TRBJ2-7; no firm D call. Germline V lookup: CDR1 LGHNT, CDR2 FRNRAP. V was shortened by 5 bases and J by 6 bases, with 8 bases between the two germline ends. The CDR3 has 11 residues. The CDR3 sequence: CASGERSEQYF. The CDR3 bases are TGTGCTAGTGGTGAGCGTTCCGAGCAGTACTTC.

This chain uses TRBV7-2 with TRBJ1-3, with D hard to call. The germline V gene has CDR1 SGHTA and CDR2 FQGNSA. The CDR3 covers 14 residues. Deletions cut 6 bases from V and 0 bases from J, with 9 bases between. The chain's CDR3 is CASRMKSSGNTIYF. DNA of the CDR3: TGTGCCAGCAGAATGAAGAGCTCTGGAAACACCATATATTTT.

Relative to its sample, this clone is medium-sized. The chain carries TRBV5-4 and TRBJ1-6; D remains unclear. Germline CDR1 is SGHNT and CDR2 is YYREEE (reference sequence). The CDR3 covers 16 residues. V was pared by 0 bases and J by 9 bases, with 16 bases between. The CDR3 here is CASSLVPGGQASPLHF. DNA of the CDR3: TGTGCCAGCAGCTTGGTCCCCGGCGGCCAGGCTTCACCCCTCCACTTT.

The chain combines TRBV21-1 with TRBJ2-7; the table's D call TRBD2 went unverified against the DNA. TRBV21-1 is listed as a pseudogene. This CDR3 contains 15 residues. CDR3 sequence: CASSKVGLAGGEQYF. The CDR3 nucleotides read TGTGCCAGCAGCAAAGTGGGACTAGCGGGAGGAGAGCAGTACTTC.

This chain connects TRBV28 to TRBJ1-2; 10 bases are shared with TRBD1. Germline V lookup: CDR1 MDHEN, CDR2 SYDVKM. V lost 6 bases, J lost 6 bases, and 13 bases stayed unmatched. The CDR3 has 16 amino acids. CDR3: CASRGTGTGVWNGYTF. CDR3 in DNA: TGTGCCAGCAGGGGCACCGGGACAGGGGTTTGGAATGGCTACACCTTC.

This clone was counted a single time. V and J are TRBV11-3 and TRBJ2-7; 7 nucleotides match TRBD1. CDR3 size: 12 residues. J lost 4 bases, V lost 5 bases, and 2 bases had no gene match. Germline-derived CDR1 and CDR2 are SGHNT and YENEEA. CDR3 amino acids: CASSQQGYEQYF. The CDR3 DNA reads TGTGCCAGCAGCCAACAGGGGTACGAGCAGTACTTC.

The rearrangement joins TRBV14 to TRBJ2-7; D gene uncertain. CDR3 size: 14 residues. V was cut by 1 base and J by 3 bases, with 10 bases left in between. Germline V CDR1 and CDR2: SGHDN, FVKESK. CDR3 amino acids: CASSQGTPNYEQYF. As DNA, the CDR3 is TGTGCCAGCAGCCAAGGGACGCCTAACTACGAGCAGTACTTC. Full variable domain (remainder filled in from reference TRBV14 and TRBJ2-7): EAGVTQFPSHSVIEKGQTVTLRCDPISGHDNLYWYRRVMGKEIKFLLHFVKESKQDESGMPNNRFLAERTGGTYSTLKVQPAELEDSGVYFCASSQGTPNYEQYFGPGTRLTVT.

This clone was observed a handful of times. This rearrangement joins TRBV13 to TRBJ2-1; 9 bases are a match to TRBD1. In germline, CDR1 is PRHDT, CDR2 FYEKMQ (reference sequence). CDR3 length: 18 amino acids. With V trimmed by 6 bases and J by 0 bases, 12 bases remained unmatched. The DNA of the CDR3 is TGTGCCAGCAGACCACGGGACAGGGTTCTTGGCTCCTACAATGAGCAGTTCTTC. It specifies CASRPRDRVLGSYNEQFF.

This clone is labeled as medium-sized. This sequence joins TRBV30 and TRBJ2-1; D is perhaps TRBD1 or TRBD2 (6 bases each). CDR1 and CDR2 from the germline V gene are GTSNPN and SVGIG (reference sequence). The CDR3 totals 14 residues. The V end was cut by 2 bases, the J end by 6 bases, with 14 bases between. In nucleotides, the CDR3 is TGTGCCTGGAGTTTTGGAGGGGGGTCCAATGAGCAGTTCTTC. The encoded protein is CAWSFGGGSNEQFF.

Only one count was recorded for this clone. The gene calls are TRBV4-3 and TRBJ2-1; 8 nucleotides agree with TRBD2. The V gene's germline CDR1 is LGHNA and CDR2 YSLEER. This CDR3 region has 17 residues. The trim removed 3 bases at V and 0 bases at J, leaving 7 bases unmatched. CDR3 in amino acids: CASSQAFRGGSYNEQFF. Here the CDR3 DNA reads TGCGCCAGCAGCCAGGCCTTCCGGGGGGGCTCCTACAATGAGCAGTTCTTC.

This clone has a handful of counts. The V call is TRBV6-6, the J call TRBJ2-3, with unresolved D. CDR1 is MNHNY, CDR2 SVGAGI, per germline (reference sequence). This CDR3 has 14 amino acids. Trimming stripped 4 bases from V and 0 bases from J, with 8 bases between. The CDR3 DNA sequence: TGTGCCAGCAGTTCCCCAGCGAGCACAGATACGCAGTATTTT. Translation gives CASSSPASTDTQYF.

The chain employs TRBV15 and TRBJ1-1, with a possible D match to TRBD1 (6 bases). CDR1 and CDR2 (germline): LNHNV, YYDKDF (reference sequence). Trimming pared 1 base from V and 7 bases from J, leaving 19 bases between. The CDR3 spans 16 residues. The CDR3 sequence: CATSRVPSGAGLEAFF. CDR3 in DNA: TGTGCCACCAGCAGAGTACCATCGGGGGCAGGGCTTGAAGCTTTCTTT.

The rearrangement uses TRBV25-1 and TRBJ1-3, with D possibly matching TRBD1 (5 bases). The V end was cut by 3 bases, the J end by 2 bases, with 11 bases between. CDR3 length: 15 residues. From germline, CDR1 is MGHDK and CDR2 SYGVNS. CDR3 nucleotides: TGTGCCAGCAGTGATCTAACAGGTACTGGAAACACCATATATTTT. Residues: CASSDLTGTGNTIYF.

The chain joins TRBV30 to TRBJ1-2; 7 nucleotides align to TRBD1. V shed 3 bases and J 0 bases; nucleotides not matched to a gene: 10. Germline V lookup: CDR1 GTSNPN, CDR2 SVGIG (reference sequence). This CDR3 contains 16 residues. CDR3 sequence: CAWSRIGTATNYGYTF. In DNA form, the CDR3 reads TGTGCCTGGAGCCGAATTGGGACAGCCACTAACTATGGCTACACCTTC.

The chain recombines TRBV25-1 with TRBJ2-7; 10 bases line up with TRBD1. The trim removed 0 bases at V and 13 bases at J, leaving 12 bases unmatched. The CDR3 is 15 residues long. Germline V CDR1 and CDR2: MGHDK, SYGVNS. CDR3 nucleotides: TGTGCCAGCAGTGAATATTCAGGGGACAGGGGCCCCCCCTACTTC. Its translation is CASSEYSGDRGPPYF.

This chain connects TRBV29-1 to TRBJ2-1; TRBD1 matches 9 bases. The CDR3 has 14 residues. The junction had 9 bases not matched to a gene; V was cut back by 6 bases and J by 6 bases. Germline values: CDR1 SQVTM, CDR2 ANQGSEA. The CDR3 protein is CSVGQGTGANEQFF. CDR3 DNA sequence: TGCAGCGTGGGACAGGGAACGGGTGCCAATGAGCAGTTCTTC.

The chain has TRBV6-5 and TRBJ2-1, with D perhaps matching TRBD2 (6 bases). Between the trimmed V and J ends, which lost 0 bases and 6 bases, there was a span of 12 bases. There are 15 residues in the CDR3. Germline-derived CDR1 and CDR2 are MNHEY and SVGAGI. The CDR3 loop is CASSYSSGEINEQFF. The CDR3 DNA sequence: TGTGCCAGCAGTTACTCTAGCGGAGAAATCAATGAGCAGTTCTTC.

The genes are TRBV18 and TRBJ1-5; maybe TRBD1 (5 bases). Germline CDR1 is KGHSH and CDR2 is LQKENI. The CDR3 has 14 amino acids. The V gene lost 3 bases and the J gene lost 2 bases, with 8 bases spanning the gap. CDR3 sequence: CASSPQGGNQPQHF. Here the CDR3 DNA reads TGTGCCAGCTCACCCCAGGGTGGCAATCAGCCCCAGCATTTT.